This paragraph reports one T cell receptor beta chain. Researchers took RNA transcripts and amplified TCR beta CDR3 regions from them. A first-round RT-PCR used HTBI primers, followed by a second-round multiplex PCR. TCRdb itself ran the multiplex PCR reads through MiXCR, one entry per CDR3 protein. The sample contains over 650,000 distinct CDR3 sequences, just over 40% of which appear only once. The source of the sample is a study of Graves' ophthalmopathy and Graves' hyperthyroidism. Trimming cost V 2 bases and J 5 bases; bases outside gene matches: 10. The CDR3 consists of 16 residues. The receptor was derived from an adult man with Graves' ophthalmopathy. The sequencing input was peripheral blood. V usage is TRBV12-3 or TRBV12-4 and J usage is TRBJ2-5, with 8 bases aligning to TRBD1. Written as DNA, the CDR3 is TGTGCCAGCAGTTTATTACAGGACAGGGCTGGCGAGACCCAGTACTTC. It codes for CASSLLQDRAGETQYF.